The clone carrying this TCR beta chain was counted only a few times. This record belongs to a study of blood T cell repertoires in COVID-19. Data came from immunoSEQ multiplex PCR; TCRdb stores just in-frame clones and leaves some out. This repertoire shows 210,000 or so clones, around 85% found once; its top ten account for around 5.1%. This CDR3 is built from 11 residues. Germline V gives CDR1 MDHEN, CDR2 SYDVKM. Trimming took off 6 bases at V and 2 bases at J, with 3 bases between the two ends. J is TRBJ2-3 and V is TRBV28; D is unresolved. Sequenced material: peripheral blood. The sequence was collected from a human donor in a cohort sampled during active COVID-19. CDR3 DNA: TGTGCCAGCAGCCACACAGATACGCAGTATTTT. Encoded protein: CASSHTDTQYF.